A single sample is the source of the 21 T cell receptor beta chains below, sequenced in a study of shared clonotypes between healthy human individuals. Clones were sequenced by immunoSEQ multiplex PCR, and TCRdb holds only the in-frame ones, with some missing. The table includes about 800,000 clones, around 96% detected once. Naive CD8 isolation took CD45RO-negative cells positively selected for CCR7 and excluded terminally differentiated effector memory CD45RA+ cells. Sequencing was done on a sample of naive CD8+ T cells sorted from blood. Receptors were obtained from a young man in good health.

This clone has just one count. The V gene is TRBV28, the J gene TRBJ2-7; 7 bases align to TRBD2. CDR3 size: 14 residues. Trimming at V came to 4 bases and at J to 5 bases, leaving 8 bases not matched to a gene. CDR1 MDHEN and CDR2 SYDVKM come from the germline V gene. The chain's CDR3 is CASSSRAGVNEQYF. CDR3 bases: TGTGCCAGCAGTTCAAGGGCGGGAGTCAACGAGCAGTACTTC.

The V call is TRBV4-1, the J call TRBJ1-4; D gene uncertain. This CDR3 has 15 residues. Trimming removed 0 bases from V and 3 bases from J, with 8 bases in between. The germline V gene encodes CDR1 MGHRA and CDR2 YSYEKL. CDR3 amino acids: CASSQEGVSNEKLFF. Written as DNA, the CDR3 is TGCGCCAGCAGCCAAGAGGGCGTATCTAATGAAAAACTGTTTTTT.

The J gene is TRBJ2-3, the V gene TRBV29-1, with D tentatively TRBD1 (6 bases). The germline gives CDR1 SQVTM, CDR2 ANQGSEA. Between the trimmed V and J ends, which lost 4 bases and 1 base, there was a span of 12 bases. The CDR3 covers 14 residues. The CDR3 sequence: CSVVEQGGTDTQYF. The DNA for the CDR3 is TGCAGCGTTGTTGAACAGGGAGGCACAGATACGCAGTATTTT.

The chain recombines TRBV7-8 with TRBJ2-1; 12 bases are shared with TRBD2. The germline CDR1 and CDR2 sequences are SGHVS and FQNEAQ. The CDR3 extends over 15 amino acids. Germline trimming cut 5 bases from V and 9 bases from J; bases unmatched to any gene: 8. The DNA of the CDR3 is TGTGCCAGCAGCGGCAGACTAGCGGGAGCCGTTGAGCAGTTCTTC. Its protein is CASSGRLAGAVEQFF.

V and J are TRBV7-4 and TRBJ1-2; 7 bases align to TRBD1. The germline V gene encodes CDR1 SGHVT and CDR2 SQSDAQ. The V segment lost 2 bases and the J segment 4 bases; nucleotides outside the gene matches: 7. The CDR3 runs to 15 residues. CDR3 nucleotides: TGTGCCAGCAGCTTAACCCGGACAGGCGTCTATGGCTACACCTTC. It codes for CASSLTRTGVYGYTF.

The chain uses TRBV13 and TRBJ2-1; either TRBD1 or TRBD2 may fit D (5 bases each). Trimming cost V 1 base and J 7 bases, with 14 bases left between them. The CDR3 spans 15 residues. Germline V gives CDR1 PRHDT, CDR2 FYEKMQ (reference sequence). CDR3 sequence: CASSLAEEGKNEQFF. CDR3 in DNA: TGTGCCAGCAGCTTAGCCGAAGAGGGGAAGAATGAGCAGTTCTTC. Looking up the rest from reference TRBV13 and TRBJ2-1 gives the full variable domain: AAGVIQSPRHLIKEKRETATLKCYPIPRHDTVYWYQQGPGQDPQFLISFYEKMQSDKGSIPDRFSAQQFSDYHSELNMSSLELGDSALYFCASSLAEEGKNEQFFGPGTRLTVL.

The rearrangement links TRBV7-9 to TRBJ1-3; D not certain. The CDR3 has 13 amino acids. V was shortened by 7 bases and J by 0 bases, with 7 bases between the two germline ends. Germline V gene sequence: CDR1 SEHNR, CDR2 FQNEAQ (reference sequence). Written as DNA, the CDR3 is TGTGCCAGCATGGGGTTCTCTGGAAACACCATATATTTT. Protein sequence: CASMGFSGNTIYF.

This chain connects TRBV5-1 to TRBJ2-7, with D perhaps matching TRBD1 (6 bases). This CDR3 has 14 amino acids. V dropped 2 bases and J dropped 6 bases, with 15 bases sitting between them. In germline, CDR1 is SGHRS, CDR2 YFSETQ. The CDR3 reads CASSFRYREGEQYF. As DNA, the CDR3 is TGCGCCAGCAGCTTTCGTTACAGGGAAGGCGAGCAGTACTTC.

Comments on this clone: The same CDR3 arises from other DNA sequences in this sample as well. CDR3 DNA sequence: TGTGCCACCAGCAGAGATCGTCTAAGCTCCTACGAGCAGTACTTC. This gives the protein CATSRDRLSSYEQYF. The chain employs TRBV15 and TRBJ2-7; D unclear. The CDR3 loop spans 15 amino acids. The V end lost 0 bases, the J end lost 0 bases, and 9 bases lay between the germline ends. Germline V gene data show CDR1 as LNHNV and CDR2 as YYDKDF (reference sequence).

This clone was seen just once. The genes are TRBV5-4 and TRBJ1-1, with 7 positions matching TRBD1. J gave up 6 bases and V 0 bases, and 8 bases lay outside the gene matches. CDR3 length equals 15 residues. Germline-derived CDR1 and CDR2 are SGHNT and YYREEE (reference sequence). The CDR3 loop is CASSLVKTGTAEAFF. CDR3 DNA: TGTGCCAGCAGCTTGGTAAAGACAGGGACGGCTGAAGCTTTCTTT.

The CDR3 nucleotides are TGTGCCAGCAGCTTAGAGGATGAAAAACTGTTTTTT. Its protein product is CASSLEDEKLFF. The chain uses TRBV7-8 and TRBJ1-4; D unclear. The germline CDR1 and CDR2 sequences are SGHVS and FQNEAQ. The V gene lost 1 base and the J gene lost 6 bases, with 3 bases spanning the gap. This CDR3 is 12 amino acids long.

The chain is built from TRBV29-1 and TRBJ2-1; TRBD2 is a possible D gene (5 bases). CDR3 length: 13 amino acids. Trimming left V 4 bases short and J 2 bases short, with 9 bases between. The germline V gene encodes CDR1 SQVTM and CDR2 ANQGSEA. The CDR3 spells CSVGTWPYNEQFF. The CDR3 DNA sequence: TGCAGCGTTGGGACTTGGCCCTACAATGAGCAGTTCTTC.

This clone was seen more than once but under ten times. The chain carries TRBV9 and TRBJ1-1; no firm D call. Germline-derived CDR1 and CDR2 are SGDLS and YYNGEE. V was clipped by 0 bases and J by 6 bases, with 9 bases between them. The CDR3 spans 13 residues. CDR3 DNA sequence: TGTGCCAGCAGCGTAGTTATAGGCTCTGAAGCTTTCTTT. Amino acids: CASSVVIGSEAFF.

Regarding this clone: Other DNA sequences in the same sample also yield this CDR3. The rearrangement joins TRBV9 to TRBJ2-1; D uncertain. CDR1 is SGDLS, CDR2 YYNGEE, per germline. The CDR3 covers 12 residues. Trimming stripped 3 bases from V and 10 bases from J, with 11 bases between. The CDR3 DNA reads as TGTGCCAGCAGCGGACTTGAAGTGGAGCAGTTCTTC. As protein: CASSGLEVEQFF.

The chain is built from TRBV29-1 and TRBJ2-7, with D tentatively TRBD2 (6 bases). The germline V gene encodes CDR1 SQVTM and CDR2 ANQGSEA. Trimming stripped 3 bases from V and 12 bases from J, with 15 bases between. The CDR3 has 11 amino acids. CDR3 residues: CSVELREGVYF. For the CDR3, the DNA is TGCAGCGTTGAGTTGCGGGAAGGGGTGTACTTC.

The chain couples TRBV15 to TRBJ2-1; 8 nucleotides line up with TRBD2. The CDR3 totals 14 residues. Unmatched junction bases numbered 4, after V lost 1 base and J lost 8 bases. Germline V CDR1 and CDR2: LNHNV, YYDKDF (reference sequence). CDR3 region: CATSRASGSYEQFF. The CDR3 coding sequence is TGTGCCACCAGCAGAGCCAGCGGGAGCTATGAGCAGTTCTTC.

The rearrangement joins TRBV11-2 to TRBJ2-5, with unresolved D. The germline V gene has CDR1 SGHAT and CDR2 FQNNGV. Trimming removed 7 bases from V and 3 bases from J, with 15 bases in between. This CDR3 is 14 amino acids long. The CDR3 spells CASTSQDGKETQYF. Here the CDR3 DNA reads TGTGCCAGCACGTCCCAGGACGGTAAAGAGACCCAGTACTTC.

The V call is TRBV7-6, the J call TRBJ2-3; 8 bases agree with TRBD2. Germline lookup yields CDR1 SGHVS and CDR2 FNYEAQ. The V segment lost 6 bases and the J segment 8 bases; nucleotides outside the gene matches: 10. The CDR3 extends over 14 amino acids. CDR3: CASSPLAEGGTQYF. The CDR3 DNA follows: TGTGCCAGCAGTCCACTAGCGGAGGGAGGTACGCAGTATTTT.

The chain has TRBV7-2 and TRBJ2-7, with 9 bases identical to TRBD1. Germline CDR1 is SGHTA and CDR2 is FQGNSA. This CDR3 has 17 amino acids. V was pared by 3 bases and J by 3 bases, with 12 bases of the junction left unmatched. The CDR3 bases are TGTGCCAGCAGCTTCCTCCCTCCGGGACAGGGTAACTACGAGCAGTACTTC. It translates to CASSFLPPGQGNYEQYF.

As to this clone: The sample contains more than one DNA sequence encoding this CDR3. The gene calls are TRBV13 and TRBJ2-5; 10 bases fit TRBD1. Germline V gene data show CDR1 as PRHDT and CDR2 as FYEKMQ (reference sequence). The CDR3 runs 15 residues. J lost 5 bases, V lost 0 bases, and 3 bases had no gene match. The CDR3 loop is CASSLGTGGTETQYF. The CDR3 coding sequence is TGTGCCAGCAGCTTAGGGACAGGGGGCACGGAGACCCAGTACTTC.

This rearrangement joins TRBV7-9 to TRBJ2-2, with D unresolved. The CDR3 consists of 12 residues. CDR1 and CDR2 (germline): SEHNR, FQNEAQ (reference sequence). The germline V and J ends were trimmed by 7 bases and 7 bases, with 10 bases remaining between them. The CDR3: CASTSSSGELFF. CDR3 coding DNA: TGTGCCAGCACCTCTTCGAGCGGGGAGCTGTTTTTT. The full variable domain, with the rest looked up from reference TRBV7-9 and TRBJ2-2, is DTGVSQNPRHKITKRGQNVTFRCDPISEHNRLYWYRQTLGQGPEFLTYFQNEAQLEKSRLLSDRFSAERPKGSFSTLEIQRTEQGDSAMYLCASTSSSGELFFGEGSRLTVL.